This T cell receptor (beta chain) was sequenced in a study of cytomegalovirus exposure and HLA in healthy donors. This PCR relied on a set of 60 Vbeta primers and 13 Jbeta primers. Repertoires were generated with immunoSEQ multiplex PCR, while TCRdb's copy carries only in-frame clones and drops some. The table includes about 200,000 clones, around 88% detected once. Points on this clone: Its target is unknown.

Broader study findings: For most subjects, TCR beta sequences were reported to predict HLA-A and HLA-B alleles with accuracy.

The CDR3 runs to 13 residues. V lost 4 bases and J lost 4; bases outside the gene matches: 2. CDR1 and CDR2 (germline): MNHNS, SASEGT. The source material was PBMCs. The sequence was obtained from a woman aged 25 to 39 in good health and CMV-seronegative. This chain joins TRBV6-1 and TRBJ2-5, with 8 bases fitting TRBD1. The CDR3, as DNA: TGTGCCAGCAGTGGACAGGGGAGAGAGACCCAGTACTTC. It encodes CASSGQGRETQYF.